This TCR beta chain was retrieved from a study of shared clonotypes between healthy human individuals (TCRdb year 2020). Regarding the study in general: Three men and two women, aged 18 to 49 years, made up the cohort. For each donor, three plates each were used for CD4 naive and CD4 memory, two plates were used for CD8 naive, and one plate was used for CD8 memory. Blood TCR repertoires of five healthy adults were deeply sequenced to estimate repertoire size and the extent of clonotype sharing between individuals. Libraries were prepared and TCR repertoires were sequenced by different laboratories using diverse techniques, in order to increase sequencing depth and limit assay-specific biases. Between about 0.85 and 8.9 billion PBMCs per donor were obtained by leukapheresis.

Spanning cysteine to phenylalanine, the CDR3 consists of 14 amino acids. CDR3 DNA only is kept here, 42 bases in frame from base 1. V was cut back by 2 bases and J by 5 bases, leaving a gap of 13 bases between them. Taken from the germline V gene (reference sequence), the CDR1 and CDR2 loops are GTSNPN and SVGIG. The investigation overall reported the following: Pairwise subsampling indicated that sequencing depth was expected to affect the degree of clonotype sharing among donors. Estimated clonotype richness was generally larger for naive than for memory subsets. When a handful of donors were compared, the shared fraction of clonotypes was around 5% for naive CD4, about 4% for naive CD8, 2.3% for memory CD4, and 0.4% for memory CD8. Sampling was limited to blood, and TCR repertoires in tissue likely differ from TCR repertoires in blood. Because the study included a small number of donors, the genetic and exposure-history diversity represented was limited. Compared with non-shared clonotypes, the clonotypes found in all four sorted-subset donors had higher generation probabilities. Rarefaction of sorted-subset datasets indicated incomplete sequencing despite the large sequencing depth.

Comment on this clone: It has no known antigen specificity. No qualities accompany the bases; no much larger clone lies one base away.

Using the deep immunoSEQ assay, multiplex PCR amplified TCR CDR3 regions from genomic DNA. Extracted genomic DNA from each cell subset was spread evenly across all wells of several immunoSEQ 96-well plates, with each plate serving as a replicate. For sorted subsets, each replicate PCR was loaded with 200 ng genomic DNA, equivalent to 30,000 or so T cell genomes. Purified libraries were quantified with a Qubit 3.0 fluorometer, sized on a Bioanalyzer 2100, and re-quantified with the KAPA Library Quantification kit. Each immunoSEQ 96-well plate was sequenced on its own single-read 150-cycle Illumina NextSeq 550 flow cell. The authors processed their data as follows. The immunoSEQ output contained only junctional sequences without quality scores, so filtering could not match that applied to full-length reads. To assign V/J genes and CDR3, sequences were annotated using PyIR, a Python wrapper for IgBLAST v1.9, with IMGT germline references. Reads with weak V/J assignments (E-value above 1e-6), missing CDR3, stop codons, out-of-frame junctions, or ambiguous translated residues were removed. V3J clonotypes were defined as sequences sharing an identical inferred V gene, J gene, and CDR3 amino acid sequence. Percentage overlap between repertoires was calculated by dividing the number of shared unique clonotypes by the size of the smaller repertoire. Richness of each repertoire was evaluated using RTK rarefaction, the Chao1 estimator, and Recon v2.1 estimates of unobserved clonotypes. OLGA was used to compute generation probabilities for all TCRbeta clonotypes that the gDNA method yielded from a handful of donors. TCRdb provides this immuneACCESS table in a form limited to in-frame rearrangements. Some clones are lacking; in checked studies, under half of them reflect an unresolved V gene, and why the rest are absent is not known. V and J calls plus clone size are reproduced from that table; the DNA served to infer D and trimming. Here the sample has roughly 1,800,000 clones; less than 95% occur a single time. The ten largest clones capture 1% to 1.5% of the sample.

CD8 naive samples were CD45RO-negative cells positively selected for CCR7, giving a CD45RA+CCR7+ population that excluded TemRA cells. The donors were healthy, HIV-negative adults with no recently reported acute infections or vaccinations. All donors were Caucasian adults living in Nashville, Tennessee, USA. After blood collection by leukapheresis, PBMCs were isolated using Ficoll-Histopaque density gradient centrifugation and then cryopreserved in the vapor phase of liquid nitrogen. Analytical flow cytometry was used to check the purity and quantity of each magnetically sorted T cell population. Each sorted fraction had its genomic DNA isolated and then quantified by UV absorbance on a Nanodrop 2000c.

The rearrangement combines TRBV30 with TRBJ1-5; TRBD1 could be the D gene, as 5 bases match. The sequence came from a young man in good health. Sequencing was carried out using naive CD8+ T cells sorted from blood. What the cell subset or site label conveys for this sample: CD45RA+CCR7+. The DNA is as follows: TGTGCCTGGAGTCTCTGGGGGGTGGATCAGCCCCAGCATTTT. Its protein product is CAWSLWGVDQPQHF.